This entry lists 13 T cell receptor beta chains sequenced from one sample in a study of T-cell reconstitution after alpha-beta-depleted transplantation in children. As it was prepared, the TCRbeta library received unique molecular identifiers. TCRdb ran MiXCR on the PCR reads and lists one entry per CDR3 protein. The table records some 520,000 distinct CDR3 sequences, roughly 33% of them present only once. The sequencing here drew on PBMCs from the stem cell graft donor, taken from the stem cell graft. These receptors were taken from a human donor who donated a stem cell graft to a child with aplastic anemia.

The V and J genes are TRBV25-1 and TRBJ1-1; D gene uncertain. Trimming took off 3 bases at V and 5 bases at J, with 13 bases between the two ends. This CDR3 spans 14 amino acids. Germline CDR1 is MGHDK and CDR2 is SYGVNS. CDR3 DNA sequence: TGTGCCAGCAGTGACTCGAAGGGTCAGACTGAAGCTTTCTTT. The encoded protein is CASSDSKGQTEAFF.

The rearrangement uses TRBV4-1 and TRBJ2-7, with D possibly being TRBD1 (5 bases). The CDR3 consists of 17 residues. Germline CDR1 and CDR2: MGHRA and YSYEKL. V was cut by 1 base and J by 2 bases, with 18 bases left in between. CDR3 DNA sequence: TGCGCCAGCAGCCAAGGAGTGGGGCATGGGATAGCCTACGAGCAGTACGTC. Encoded protein: CASSQGVGHGIAYEQYV.

The chain has TRBV29-1 and TRBJ2-5, with a possible D match to TRBD1 (5 bases). Germline V gene lookup returns CDR1 SQVTM and CDR2 ANQGSEA. This CDR3 region has 13 residues. Trimming left V 4 bases short and J 4 bases short, with 13 bases between. The CDR3 coding sequence is TGCAGCGTTGCGGCTAGGGGTGGAGAGACCCAGTACTTC. This encodes CSVAARGGETQYF.

The genes are TRBV7-8 and TRBJ2-1; 9 bases fit TRBD1. Trimming took 11 bases from V and 8 from J; bases not matched to a gene: 19. In germline, CDR1 is SGHVS, CDR2 FQNEAQ. CDR3 length equals 16 residues. This CDR3 reads CAGTGGYRGRSDEQFF. The CDR3 nucleotides read TGTGCCGGCACTGGGGGGTACAGGGGGCGCAGCGATGAGCAGTTCTTC.

This clonotype was seen a few times. The rearrangement links TRBV3-1 to TRBJ1-1, with 7 bases matching TRBD1. CDR1 is LGHDT and CDR2 is YNNKEL in the germline V gene (reference sequence). The length of the CDR3 is 13 residues. J gave up 11 bases and V 0 bases, and 6 bases lay outside the gene matches. The CDR3 spells CASSQDGDRAAFF. CDR3 in DNA: TGTGCCAGCAGCCAAGATGGCGACAGGGCCGCTTTCTTT.

This chain joins TRBV15 and TRBJ2-3, with D possibly TRBD1 on 6 matching bases. V lost 8 bases, J lost 3 bases, and 12 bases lay in between. The length of the CDR3 is 13 residues. The germline V gene encodes CDR1 LNHNV and CDR2 YYDKDF (reference sequence). CDR3: CATQDRSTDTQYF. CDR3 in DNA: TGTGCCACCCAAGACAGGTCGACAGATACGCAGTATTTT.

The gene calls are TRBV12-3 or TRBV12-4 and TRBJ1-1, with 7 positions matching TRBD1. This CDR3 has 14 amino acids. Trimming at V came to 3 bases and at J to 5 bases, leaving 6 bases not matched to a gene. The CDR3 sequence is CASSLKGGETEAFF. For the CDR3, the DNA is TGTGCCAGCAGTTTGAAAGGGGGCGAAACTGAAGCTTTCTTT.

As DNA, the CDR3 is TGTGCCAGCAGTACAGACAGAGGATACGGCTACACCTTC. Amino acid sequence: CASSTDRGYGYTF. The V gene is TRBV6-1, the J gene TRBJ1-2, with D possibly matching TRBD1 (5 bases). Trimming pared 5 bases from V and 8 bases from J, leaving 15 bases between. Germline V gives CDR1 MNHNS, CDR2 SASEGT. CDR3 size: 13 residues.

The rearrangement joins TRBV12-3 or TRBV12-4 to TRBJ2-3, with 9 nucleotides matching TRBD2. The trim removed 7 bases at V and 3 bases at J, leaving 17 bases unmatched. This CDR3 is 18 amino acids long. CDR3 nucleotides: TGTGCCAGCACCCTAGCGGGGAGCGGGCGCATGGGGACAGATACGCAGTATTTT. Encoded protein: CASTLAGSGRMGTDTQYF.

This clonotype was seen a handful of times. This chain connects TRBV7-9 to TRBJ2-3, with TRBD2 as a possible D gene (6 bases). The CDR3 loop spans 17 amino acids. The V gene lost 5 bases and the J gene lost 0 bases, with 18 bases spanning the gap. Germline V gene data show CDR1 as SEHNR and CDR2 as FQNEAQ (reference sequence). In nucleotides, the CDR3 is TGTGCCAGCAGCGCAACACGGACTATCCTAAGCACAGATACGCAGTATTTT. Translation: CASSATRTILSTDTQYF.

This clonotype has a handful of counts. V gene TRBV7-9 combines with J gene TRBJ1-5; no reliable D call. Germline V gene sequence: CDR1 SEHNR, CDR2 FQNEAQ (reference sequence). The CDR3 covers 15 residues. V was pared by 0 bases and J by 7 bases, with 13 bases between. In DNA form, the CDR3 reads TGTGCCAGCAGCTTAGCGAACGGTGGAGGACAGCCCCAGCATTTT. Its translation is CASSLANGGGQPQHF.

This clonotype showed up just a few times. This rearrangement joins TRBV5-1 to TRBJ2-5; possibly TRBD1 for D (5 bases). There are 14 residues in the CDR3. The germline CDR1 and CDR2 sequences are SGHRS and YFSETQ. V lost 2 bases, J lost 1 base, and 9 bases lay in between. The CDR3 sequence is CASSFQGVQETQYF. For the CDR3, the DNA is TGCGCCAGCAGCTTTCAAGGGGTCCAAGAGACCCAGTACTTC.

In its sample, this clonotype was seen a few times. This chain links TRBV9 with TRBJ2-3; D perhaps matches TRBD1 (6 bases). Trimming removed 2 bases from V and 6 bases from J, with 13 bases in between. The CDR3 has 14 amino acids. CDR1 is SGDLS and CDR2 is YYNGEE in the germline V gene. The CDR3 loop reads CASSVKQGSDTQYF. Written as DNA, the CDR3 is TGTGCCAGCAGCGTGAAGCAGGGGTCTGATACGCAGTATTTT.